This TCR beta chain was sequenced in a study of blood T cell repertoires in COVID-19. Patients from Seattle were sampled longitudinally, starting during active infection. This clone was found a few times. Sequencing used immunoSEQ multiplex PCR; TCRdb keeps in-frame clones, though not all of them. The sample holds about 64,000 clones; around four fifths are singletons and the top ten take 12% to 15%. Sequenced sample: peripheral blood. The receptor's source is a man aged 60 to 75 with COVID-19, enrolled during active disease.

The CDR3 DNA sequence: TGTGCCAGCAGCTTGGGGTCGCTGGGAGGGGTTTCACCCCTCCACTTT. As protein: CASSLGSLGGVSPLHF. This chain links TRBV5-6 with TRBJ1-6; a weak D match, TRBD1 (5 bases). The CDR3 consists of 16 residues. V was shortened by 0 bases and J by 9 bases, with 16 bases between the two germline ends. Germline values: CDR1 SGHDT, CDR2 YYEEEE. The whole variable domain, filled in from reference TRBV5-6 and TRBJ1-6, reads DAGVTQSPTHLIKTRGQQVTLRCSPKSGHDTVSWYQQALGQGPQFIFQYYEEEERQRGNFPDRFSGHQFPNYSSELNVNALLLGDSALYLCASSLGSLGGVSPLHFGNGTRLTVT.